Each of the 7 T cell receptor beta chains below was sequenced from the same sample in a study of blood T cell repertoires in COVID-19. Generated by immunoSEQ multiplex PCR, the TCRdb table keeps only in-frame clones and is missing some. Here the sample spans about 230,000 clones, about 87% being singletons. Sequencing was performed on peripheral blood. The receptors were sampled from a man under 40 with COVID-19, enrolled during active disease.

This clone has only a few counts. The chain has TRBV23-1 and TRBJ1-5, with a weak D call TRBD1 (6 bases). TRBV23-1 is an ORF; its function is uncertain. CDR3 length equals 14 residues. The V end lost 1 base, the J end lost 5 bases, and 9 bases lay between the germline ends. The CDR3 DNA follows: TGCGCCAGCAGTCAATTCAAGGGGGATCAGCCCCAGCATTTT. It specifies CASSQFKGDQPQHF.

V gene TRBV10-3 combines with J gene TRBJ2-5, with D possibly matching TRBD1 (5 bases). Germline CDR1 ENHRY, CDR2 SYGVKD. The CDR3 contains 15 residues. Between the trimmed V and J ends, which lost 3 bases and 4 bases, there was a span of 15 bases. CDR3 bases: TGTGCCATCAGTGAAGAAGGGGTCACGCGAGAGACCCAGTACTTC. It translates to CAISEEGVTRETQYF.

V gene TRBV4-2 combines with J gene TRBJ1-2; TRBD1 aligns across 7 bases. The CDR3 length is 15 residues. The V gene's germline CDR1 is LGHNA and CDR2 YNFKEQ. Trimming cost V 1 base and J 2 bases; bases outside gene matches: 4. The CDR3 spells CASSQAGGLNYGYTF. The CDR3 nucleotides read TGTGCCAGCAGCCAAGCAGGGGGTCTAAACTATGGCTACACCTTC.

This chain's CDR3 is CASSRGGGAYNEQFF. The DNA for the CDR3 is TGTGCCAGCAGCCGCGGCGGCGGGGCCTACAATGAGCAGTTCTTC. J is TRBJ2-1 and V is TRBV7-3, with D possibly being TRBD2 (6 bases). This CDR3 spans 15 amino acids. V lost 5 bases, J lost 2 bases, and 13 bases lay in between. Germline-derived CDR1 and CDR2 are SGHTA and FQGTGA.

CDR3 region: CASSQDVAAGALKNIQYF. DNA for the CDR3: TGTGCCAGCAGCCAAGATGTTGCGGCGGGGGCCCTCAAAAACATTCAGTACTTC. The chain links TRBV4-2 to TRBJ2-4, with a tentative D call TRBD2 (7 bases). CDR1 is LGHNA and CDR2 is YNFKEQ in the germline V gene. The germline V and J ends were trimmed by 0 bases and 3 bases, with 18 bases remaining between them. The CDR3 covers 18 residues.

The CDR3 sequence is CASSIVQSNYGYTF. DNA for the CDR3: TGTGCCAGTAGTATAGTACAGTCTAACTATGGCTACACCTTC. The chain recombines TRBV19 with TRBJ1-2, with unresolved D. The CDR3 spans 14 residues. Trimming left V 1 base short and J 0 bases short, with 6 bases between. The V gene's germline CDR1 is LNHDA and CDR2 SQIVND (reference sequence).

The chain recombines TRBV12-3 or TRBV12-4 with TRBJ2-7; D is ambiguous. The CDR3 has 12 residues. V lost 4 bases to trimming and J lost 3 bases, with 7 bases between them. The chain's CDR3 is CASSSFGYEQYF. CDR3 bases: TGTGCCAGCAGTTCCTTCGGCTACGAGCAGTACTTC.